The next 8 T cell receptor beta chains were all read from a single sample in a study of CD8+ T cells in alopecia areata. Sequencing used cDNA as its template, made by extracting RNA and reverse transcribing it. The protocol was immunoSEQ multiplex PCR, while the TCRdb copy is restricted to in-frame clones and leaves out a portion. Among 120,000 to 150,000 clones, around 47% were seen once, and the ten largest hold less than 8%. The source material was CD4+ T cells sorted from blood. The source is a human donor with alopecia areata.

The chain combines TRBV5-1 with TRBJ2-1; D might be TRBD1 (6 bases). Trimming stripped 3 bases from V and 4 bases from J, with 17 bases between. Germline V CDR1 and CDR2: SGHRS, YFSETQ. CDR3 length: 16 residues. The CDR3 reads CASSSILRTAYNEQFF. DNA for the CDR3: TGCGCCAGCAGCTCGATACTACGGACAGCTTACAATGAGCAGTTCTTC.

The rearrangement uses TRBV5-1 and TRBJ2-6; no reliable D call. The CDR3 contains 15 residues. In germline, CDR1 is SGHRS, CDR2 YFSETQ. V was cut by 3 bases and J by 2 bases, with 9 bases left in between. In DNA, the CDR3 is TGCGCCAGCAGCTCTAAGGTCGCTGGGGCCAACGTCCTGACTTTC. Residues: CASSSKVAGANVLTF.

In this sample, this clone turned up a few times. The rearrangement uses TRBV7-9 and TRBJ2-7; perhaps D is TRBD1 or TRBD2 (5 bases each). The CDR3 covers 14 residues. Germline V gives CDR1 SEHNR, CDR2 FQNEAQ (reference sequence). Between the trimmed V and J ends, which lost 4 bases and 3 bases, there was a span of 13 bases. The CDR3 coding sequence is TGTGCCAGCAGCTCCGGGACCCCTATCTACGAGCAGTACTTC. Amino acids: CASSSGTPIYEQYF.

The J gene is TRBJ2-7, the V gene TRBV6-5; 10 bases align to TRBD2. Germline V CDR1 and CDR2: MNHEY, SVGAGI. There are 14 residues in the CDR3. The junction had 9 bases not matched to a gene; V was cut back by 6 bases and J by 7 bases. The CDR3 nucleotides are TGTGCCAGCAGGCAAGCGGGAGGGCCGAGGGAGCAGTACTTC. Translating gives CASRQAGGPREQYF.

This clone has just a few counts. The chain combines TRBV29-1 with TRBJ2-1; no clear D. This CDR3 region has 15 residues. Germline CDR1 is SQVTM and CDR2 is ANQGSEA. Trimming left V 3 bases short and J 2 bases short, with 14 bases between. CDR3 in amino acids: CSVDRRLPAYNEQFF. In DNA form, the CDR3 reads TGCAGCGTTGATCGACGTTTACCGGCCTACAATGAGCAGTTCTTC.

The chain joins TRBV29-1 to TRBJ2-5, with D uncertain. The CDR3 has 13 amino acids. The germline V gene encodes CDR1 SQVTM and CDR2 ANQGSEA. V dropped 4 bases and J dropped 5 bases, with 14 bases sitting between them. The CDR3 coding sequence is TGCAGCGTTGGACTGCTGCTGAGGGAGACCCAGTACTTC. Encoded protein: CSVGLLLRETQYF. The full variable domain, in which reference TRBV29-1 and TRBJ2-5 provide the parts outside the CDR3, is SAVISQKPSRDICQRGTSLTIQCQVDSQVTMMFWYRQQPGQSLTLIATANQGSEATYESGFVIDKFPISRPNLTFSTLTVSNMSPEDSSIYLCSVGLLLRETQYFGPGTRLLVL.

The chain joins TRBV5-1 to TRBJ2-1; 16 positions agree with TRBD2. The germline CDR1 and CDR2 sequences are SGHRS and YFSETQ. The V and J ends lost 3 bases and 8 bases, in that order; junction bases with no gene match: 8. This CDR3 is built from 17 residues. CDR3 nucleotides: TGCGCCAGCAGCTCGGGACTAGCGGGAGGGCCAATCCATGAGCAGTTCTTC. Encoded protein: CASSSGLAGGPIHEQFF.

The chain recombines TRBV2 with TRBJ2-7; D may be TRBD1 (6 bases). Trimming took off 3 bases at V and 2 bases at J, with 11 bases between the two ends. Germline V CDR1 and CDR2: SNHLY, FYNNEI. There are 14 residues in the CDR3. The CDR3 loop reads CASSEPQGPYEQYF. The CDR3 DNA reads TGTGCCAGCAGTGAGCCACAGGGACCCTACGAGCAGTACTTC. Full variable domain (outside the CDR3, taken from reference TRBV2 and TRBJ2-7): EPEVTQTPSHQVTQMGQEVILRCVPISNHLYFYWYRQILGQKVEFLVSFYNNEISEKSEIFDDQFSVERPDGSNFTLKIRSTKLEDSAMYFCASSEPQGPYEQYFGPGTRLTVT.